The 24 T cell receptor beta chains given below trace back to one sample, sequenced in a study of T cells in Graves' hyperthyroidism and ophthalmopathy. TCR beta CDR3 regions were amplified from RNA. With the HTBI primer set, the TCR CDR3 went through a first round of RT-PCR. Using its own MiXCR run on the multiplex PCR reads, TCRdb lists one record per CDR3 protein. The profile shows approximately 600,000 distinct CDR3 sequences, about 14% of them singletons. The specimen sequenced was blood. The receptors were gathered from a woman aged 25 to 39 with Graves' hyperthyroidism that later progressed to Graves' ophthalmopathy.

The V call is TRBV7-2, the J call TRBJ1-4; possible D gene TRBD1, 6 bases. The CDR3 spans 14 residues. Trimming removed 4 bases at V and 4 bases at J, with 10 bases between. Germline V gene data show CDR1 as SGHTA and CDR2 as FQGNSA. In DNA, the CDR3 is TGTGCCAGCAGCTCGACAGGCTTTAATGAAAAACTGTTTTTT. Translating gives CASSSTGFNEKLFF.

This clonotype was observed many times. The genes are TRBV6-1 and TRBJ2-1; 9 bases are shared with TRBD1. Germline V gene sequence: CDR1 MNHNS, CDR2 SASEGT. With V trimmed by 8 bases and J by 1 base, 3 bases remained unmatched. This CDR3 is built from 14 residues. The CDR3 sequence: CASGQGMSYNEQFF. In DNA, the CDR3 is TGTGCCAGCGGACAGGGGATGTCCTACAATGAGCAGTTCTTC.

This clonotype has a single count. This sequence may be a read error, since a much larger clone differs from it by one base. This CDR3 is missing its conserved last phenylalanine or tryptophan, likely due to a read error. The gene calls are TRBV20-1 and TRBJ2-7, with D hard to call. CDR3 size: 10 residues. The ends were cut back, 6 bases at V and 2 bases at J, with 5 bases in the middle. Germline CDR1 and CDR2: DFQATT and SNEGSKA (reference sequence). The CDR3 sequence: CSADPYEQYL. The CDR3, as DNA: TGCAGTGCGGATCCCTACGAGCAGTACTTG.

A few counts support this clonotype. The CDR3 region is CSEGRDGTGTEAFF. CDR3 bases: TGCAGTGAGGGACGGGATGGGACGGGGACTGAAGCTTTCTTT. The J gene is TRBJ1-1, the V gene TRBV20-1; tentatively, D is TRBD1 (5 bases). Germline V gene data show CDR1 as DFQATT and CDR2 as SNEGSKA (reference sequence). This CDR3 contains 14 residues. Trimming stripped 7 bases from V and 5 bases from J, with 20 bases between.

This clonotype has just a few counts. The chain recombines TRBV10-1 with TRBJ2-1; the match to TRBD2 covers 7 bases. CDR3 length equals 15 residues. Trimming removed 10 bases from V and 2 bases from J; junction bases left unmatched: 11. Germline-derived CDR1 and CDR2 are WNHNN and SYGVQD (reference sequence). The CDR3 DNA is TGCGCCATCCGGAACGGGCTAGCGGCCTACAATGAGCAGTTCTTC. It yields the protein CAIRNGLAAYNEQFF.

This clonotype showed up many times. The chain has TRBV2 and TRBJ1-3; D possibly corresponds to TRBD1 (5 bases). V was shortened by 7 bases and J by 8 bases, with 21 bases between the two germline ends. The CDR3 consists of 15 residues. CDR1 is SNHLY and CDR2 is FYNNEI in the germline V gene. The CDR3 coding sequence is TGTGCCAGCATTGACCGGGACCCAAGTAGCCACACCATATATTTT. It specifies CASIDRDPSSHTIYF.

This clonotype appeared a single time. The chain employs TRBV29-1 and TRBJ2-7, with no clear D. V dropped 4 bases and J dropped 3 bases, with 13 bases sitting between them. The germline CDR1 and CDR2 sequences are SQVTM and ANQGSEA. This CDR3 is built from 13 residues. CDR3 protein: CSVVTRRGYEQYF. CDR3 coding DNA: TGCAGCGTTGTCACCCGCCGTGGCTACGAGCAGTACTTC.

This clonotype was picked up many times. For the CDR3, the DNA is TGTGCCAGCATCCGCGGTACTACGCAGTATTTT. Its translation: CASIRGTTQYF. The gene calls are TRBV2 and TRBJ2-3; no clear D. V lost 7 bases to trimming and J lost 8 bases, with 10 bases between them. Germline V gene sequence: CDR1 SNHLY, CDR2 FYNNEI. This CDR3 region has 11 residues.

The chain joins TRBV6-2 or TRBV6-3 to TRBJ1-5, with D perhaps TRBD1 (5 bases). The CDR3 covers 15 residues. Germline V gene sequence: CDR1 MNHEY, CDR2 SVGEGT. Deletions cut 6 bases from V and 0 bases from J, with 12 bases between. CDR3 in DNA: TGTGCCAGCAGGCCGACAGCCGATAGCAATCAGCCCCAGCATTTT. Its protein product is CASRPTADSNQPQHF.

The rearrangement links TRBV9 to TRBJ2-1, with D tentatively TRBD1 (6 bases). V was trimmed by 0 bases and J by 9 bases, leaving 16 bases between them. Germline V CDR1 and CDR2: SGDLS, YYNGEE. This CDR3 is 15 amino acids long. CDR3 in amino acids: CASSVEGTPRGEQFF. In nucleotides, the CDR3 is TGTGCCAGCAGCGTAGAGGGGACACCAAGGGGTGAGCAGTTCTTC.

This clonotype was observed a few times. A much larger clone lies one base from this, so it may be a read error. The chain uses TRBV2 and TRBJ2-1; TRBD1 is a possible D gene (6 bases). The CDR3 consists of 14 residues. The germline CDR1 and CDR2 sequences are SNHLY and FYNNEI. In DNA form, the CDR3 reads TGTGTGAGTACAGGGTTAAGGTCCTACAATGAGCAGTTCTTC. Translating it yields CVSTGLRSYNEQFF.

This clonotype was observed many times. The chain links TRBV6-1 to TRBJ1-2, with 11 positions matching TRBD1. Germline V gene data show CDR1 as MNHNS and CDR2 as SASEGT. The CDR3 sequence is 14 residues long. V was clipped by 5 bases and J by 3 bases; unmatched bases: 2. CDR3: CASSSGQGDYGYTF. The CDR3, as DNA: TGTGCCAGCAGTTCGGGACAGGGGGACTATGGCTACACCTTC.

This clonotype was seen ten or more times. The J gene is TRBJ2-1, the V gene TRBV30; 9 bases are shared with TRBD1. CDR1 is GTSNPN, CDR2 SVGIG, per germline (reference sequence). With 1 base clipped from V and 7 bases from J, the junction kept 5 bases outside the gene matches. There are 14 residues in the CDR3. This chain's CDR3 is CAWSGGQGTNEQFF. CDR3 coding DNA: TGTGCCTGGAGTGGGGGACAGGGTACAAATGAGCAGTTCTTC.

This clonotype was seen many times. This chain connects TRBV7-2 to TRBJ2-5; D is possibly TRBD1 or TRBD2 (6 bases each). The ends were cut back, 7 bases at V and 4 bases at J, with 16 bases in the middle. Germline V CDR1 and CDR2: SGHTA, FQGNSA. This CDR3 comprises 14 residues. This CDR3 is CASNLGAGGETQYF. The DNA of the CDR3 is TGTGCCAGCAACTTGGGGGCCGGGGGAGAGACCCAGTACTTC.

The sample holds a few counts of this clonotype. The rearrangement uses TRBV5-4 and TRBJ2-1; D assignment may be TRBD1 or TRBD2 (6 bases each). V lost 3 bases and J lost 1, with 14 bases in between. The CDR3 has 16 residues. The germline CDR1 and CDR2 sequences are SGHNT and YYREEE (reference sequence). CDR3 sequence (DNA): TGTGCCAGCAGCTCGGAGGGGGGCCAGTCCTACAATGAGCAGTTCTTC. Translation gives CASSSEGGQSYNEQFF.

This clonotype was seen only a few times. The V gene is TRBV18, the J gene TRBJ1-3; 9 bases line up with TRBD1. Germline V lookup: CDR1 KGHSH, CDR2 LQKENI. The trim removed 0 bases at V and 2 bases at J, leaving 5 bases unmatched. This CDR3 contains 17 residues. DNA of the CDR3: TGTGCCAGCTCACCACCGTCAACAGGGGGCACTGGAAACACCATATATTTT. As protein: CASSPPSTGGTGNTIYF.

The chain recombines TRBV6-6 with TRBJ2-5; possible D gene TRBD1, 5 bases. Germline V gene lookup returns CDR1 MNHNY and CDR2 SVGAGI (reference sequence). V was pared by 2 bases and J by 7 bases, with 14 bases between. This CDR3 is 14 amino acids long. The CDR3 spells CASSYGAVSGTQYF. DNA of the CDR3: TGTGCCAGCAGTTACGGGGCGGTCTCGGGGACCCAGTACTTC.

This clonotype was recorded many times. V gene TRBV18 combines with J gene TRBJ2-5; unclear D gene. V lost 0 bases and J 3 bases, leaving 5 bases between the germline ends. The CDR3 has 13 amino acids. The germline gives CDR1 KGHSH, CDR2 LQKENI. This CDR3 reads CASSPPAEETQYF. The CDR3 bases are TGTGCCAGCTCACCACCGGCAGAAGAGACCCAGTACTTC.

This clonotype was counted at least ten times. This sequence joins TRBV19 and TRBJ1-2, with TRBD1 matching 10 bases. The CDR3 is made up of 16 amino acids. Germline CDR1 LNHDA, CDR2 SQIVND (reference sequence). The V segment lost 4 bases and the J segment 3 bases; nucleotides outside the gene matches: 8. CDR3 sequence: CASSSPTGTGDYGYTF. The CDR3 nucleotides are TGTGCCAGTAGTAGTCCAACTGGGACAGGGGACTATGGCTACACCTTC.

At least ten counts were recorded for this clonotype. This chain joins TRBV3-1 and TRBJ1-2; no clear D gene. Germline V gene lookup returns CDR1 LGHDT and CDR2 YNNKEL (reference sequence). This CDR3 is 14 amino acids long. The V end lost 2 bases, the J end lost 8 bases, and 15 bases lay between the germline ends. The DNA of the CDR3 is TGTGCCAGCAGCCAAAAAGCAAGGACTGGGGGCTACACCTTC. The encoded protein is CASSQKARTGGYTF.

This clonotype was detected ten times or more. V usage is TRBV28 and J usage is TRBJ1-2, with TRBD1 as a possible D gene (6 bases). The CDR3 covers 16 residues. V was shortened by 2 bases and J by 8 bases, with 21 bases between the two germline ends. Looked up from germline, CDR1 is MDHEN and CDR2 is SYDVKM. DNA for the CDR3: TGTGCCAGCAGTTTAACCGGGGACATGTCCTATGGAGGCTACACCTTC. This sequence encodes CASSLTGDMSYGGYTF.

This clonotype has a count of ten or more. The rearrangement joins TRBV2 to TRBJ2-7, with 7 nucleotides matching TRBD2. Germline CDR1 and CDR2: SNHLY and FYNNEI. This CDR3 spans 15 amino acids. Losses at the gene ends were 3 bases for V and 0 bases for J; bases not matched to a gene: 5. Written as DNA, the CDR3 is TGTGCCAGCAGTGAGCGGGAGCAAATCTCCTACGAGCAGTACTTC. Translated: CASSEREQISYEQYF.

This clonotype was seen ten or more times. This sequence joins TRBV5-1 and TRBJ2-2; tentative D call: TRBD2 (6 bases). The CDR3 is 15 residues long. Trimming removed 3 bases from V and 2 bases from J, with 11 bases in between. Germline assignment: CDR1 SGHRS and CDR2 YFSETQ. CDR3: CASSSAGRNTGELFF. The CDR3, as DNA: TGCGCCAGCAGCTCAGCGGGCCGAAACACCGGGGAGCTGTTTTTT.

This clonotype was counted between two and nine times. This chain links TRBV7-3 with TRBJ2-5; 7 nucleotides align to TRBD2. Germline CDR1 is SGHTA and CDR2 is FQGTGA. Losses at the gene ends were 2 bases for V and 2 bases for J; bases not matched to a gene: 5. The CDR3 contains 15 residues. CDR3 protein: CASSLLGGSQETQYF. The CDR3 DNA reads TGTGCCAGCAGCTTATTAGGCGGGAGTCAAGAGACCCAGTACTTC. The complete variable domain, with remaining parts taken from reference TRBV7-3 and TRBJ2-5, reads GAGVSQTPSNKVTEKGKYVELRCDPISGHTALYWYRQSLGQGPEFLIYFQGTGAADDSGLPNDRFFAVRPEGSVSTLKIQRTERGDSAVYLCASSLLGGSQETQYFGPGTRLLVL.